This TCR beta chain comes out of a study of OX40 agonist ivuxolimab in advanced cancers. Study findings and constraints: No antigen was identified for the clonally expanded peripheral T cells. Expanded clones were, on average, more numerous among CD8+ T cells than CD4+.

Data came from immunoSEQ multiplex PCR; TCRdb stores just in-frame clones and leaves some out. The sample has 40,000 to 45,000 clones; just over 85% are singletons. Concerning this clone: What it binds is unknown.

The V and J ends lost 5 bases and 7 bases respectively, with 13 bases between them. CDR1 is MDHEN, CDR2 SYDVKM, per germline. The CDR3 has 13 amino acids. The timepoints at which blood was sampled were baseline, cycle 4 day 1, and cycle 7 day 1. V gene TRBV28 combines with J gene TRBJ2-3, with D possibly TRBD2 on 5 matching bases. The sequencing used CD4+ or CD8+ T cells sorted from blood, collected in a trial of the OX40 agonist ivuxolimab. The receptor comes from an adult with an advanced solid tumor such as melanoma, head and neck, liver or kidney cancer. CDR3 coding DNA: TGTGCCAGCAGTACCCTAGCCCCCTATACGCAGTATTTT. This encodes CASSTLAPYTQYF.